This TCR beta chain was recovered during a study of T cell responses to AZD1222 COVID-19 vaccine. Study-wide results and caveats: Repertoire samples came only from after the peak T cell response. Targets within unmutated variant regions were reportedly found for nearly half of spike-specific TCRs.

For this clone: Its antigen is currently unknown.

Sequencing used immunoSEQ multiplex PCR; TCRdb keeps in-frame clones, though not all of them. Seen here are around 99,000 clones, 75% to 95% observed once, and the top ten hold 6.2%. The length of the CDR3 is 16 residues. Per germline, CDR1 SGHRS and CDR2 YFSETQ. Trimming pared 0 bases from V and 3 bases from J, leaving 13 bases between. This chain links TRBV5-1 with TRBJ1-3, with D maybe TRBD1 (5 bases). This material consisted of peripheral blood, taken 28 days after the second AZD1222 dose. This clonotype originated in an adult who received the AZD1222 COVID-19 vaccine. The CDR3 here is CASSLAGQRFGNTIYF. The CDR3 DNA follows: TGCGCCAGCAGCTTGGCGGGGCAGCGCTTTGGAAACACCATATATTTT.